The T cell receptor beta chain under discussion was sequenced for a study of cytomegalovirus exposure and HLA in healthy donors. Across the study: Genetic ancestry analysis placed around 76% of the 300 to 400 donors that were genotyped in the Caucasian-associated cluster. Findings and limits, study-wide: Later analysis associated a missense DCLRE1C variant with TCR beta V- and J-gene trimming. High specificity and sensitivity for cytomegalovirus status were reported for the classifier. Highly shared sequence variants in one cluster were likely a sequencing artifact.

A multiplex PCR was run with 60 Vbeta primers and 13 Jbeta primers. Using immunoSEQ multiplex PCR, the repertoire was profiled, and TCRdb retains in-frame clones only, with some absent. The table has about 120,000 clones, approximately 80% seen once. Trimming took 5 bases from V and 4 from J; bases not matched to a gene: 11. Germline V lookup: CDR1 LNHDA, CDR2 SQIVND (reference sequence). The CDR3 consists of 16 residues. Turning to this clone: Its antigen remains unknown.

The receptor's source is a man aged 25-45 years in good health and CMV-seropositive. The sample consisted of PBMCs. The rearrangement uses TRBV19 and TRBJ2-5, with 9 bases lining up with TRBD2. The CDR3 DNA reads as TGTGCCAGTAGTCTTCGAGCGGGGGGATTAGCAGAGACCCAGTACTTC. Translating gives CASSLRAGGLAETQYF.